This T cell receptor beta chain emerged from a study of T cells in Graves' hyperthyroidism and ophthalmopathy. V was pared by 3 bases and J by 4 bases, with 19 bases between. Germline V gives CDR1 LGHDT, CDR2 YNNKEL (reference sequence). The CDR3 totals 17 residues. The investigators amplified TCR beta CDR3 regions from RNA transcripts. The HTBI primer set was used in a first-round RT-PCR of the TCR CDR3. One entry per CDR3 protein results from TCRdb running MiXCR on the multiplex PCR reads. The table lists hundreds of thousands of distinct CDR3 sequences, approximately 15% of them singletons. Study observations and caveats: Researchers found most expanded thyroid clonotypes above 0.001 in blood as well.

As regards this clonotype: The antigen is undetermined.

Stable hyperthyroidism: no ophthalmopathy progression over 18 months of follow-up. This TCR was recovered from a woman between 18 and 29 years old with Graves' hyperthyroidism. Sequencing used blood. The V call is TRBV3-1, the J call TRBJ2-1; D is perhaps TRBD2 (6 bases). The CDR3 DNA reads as TGTGCCAGCAGCCAGCTAACGGGACGGGGGTTTTACAATGAGCAGTTCTTC. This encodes CASSQLTGRGFYNEQFF.